This T cell receptor (beta chain) was retrieved from a study of T cell repertoires in cytomegalovirus infection. About the research overall: Both CMV infection and a matching HLA type were indicated by public TCR beta signatures.

This clonotype appeared many times. TCRdb used MiXCR to reprocess the reads, holding one entry per CDR3 protein. The sample records some 300,000 distinct CDR3 sequences, roughly 15% being singletons. The CDR3 covers 13 residues. V was shortened by 6 bases and J by 3 bases, with 11 bases between the two germline ends. The chain employs TRBV12-3 or TRBV12-4 and TRBJ1-2; D not certain. The sequence derives from a human donor in good health (CMV status not recorded). Some clones in this sample may be carry-over from other donors' samples. Material for sequencing was PBMCs. CDR3 coding DNA: TGTGCCAGCAGCGGACCCGTCCACTATGGCTACACCTTC. This codes for CASSGPVHYGYTF.